This entry features one T cell receptor (beta chain) sequence. The target antigen is unknown. The data stem from a study of T cells in tuberculosis. Overall study results and limits: A GMM-specific repertoire classifier reached roughly 86% accuracy, AUROC under 0.95.

Documented time point: new active TB diagnosis, blood taken before or within 7 days of starting treatment. Here immunoSEQ multiplex PCR was the method, and the copy in TCRdb shows in-frame clones only, minus some. Found here are 22,000 or so clones, approximately 86% of them singletons; the top ten hold more than 12%. The CDR3 loop spans 16 amino acids. V was shortened by 4 bases and J by 0 bases, with 13 bases between the two germline ends. Germline V gene sequence: CDR1 SEHNR, CDR2 FQNEAQ (reference sequence). The receptor was derived from an adult with tuberculosis. The genes are TRBV7-9 and TRBJ2-1; D is undetermined. Sequencing used PBMCs, obtained at tuberculosis diagnosis. CDR3 sequence reads: CASSSQTFYSYNEQFF. CDR3 nucleotide sequence: TGTGCCAGCAGCTCACAAACCTTTTACTCCTACAATGAGCAGTTCTTC.